Included here is one T cell receptor (beta chain) sequence, with context. Its antigen is still unknown. Since all of the isolated RNA was reverse transcribed, expressed TCRB transcripts were what got sequenced. Clones were read by immunoSEQ multiplex PCR, and TCRdb kept only the in-frame ones, dropping some. The data show 110,000 to 150,000 clones, with 6% to 7.5% seen just once and around 1.5% held by the top ten. A single heparinised draw of roughly 0.11 L on average was taken per donor. CD4+ naive, central memory, regulatory and stem cell-like memory cells were sorted via CD45RO/CCR7/CD25/CD127/CD95/CD27. Looked up from germline, CDR1 is KGHSH and CDR2 is LQKENI. After removal of 5 bases from V and 3 bases from J, the junction contained 5 bases not matched to a gene. The CDR3 spans 15 residues. This record belongs to a study of beta chain features in type 1 diabetes. Across the whole study: On cell yields, gender and age, patients and healthy donors were similar. Notes on the study in general: VDJ junctions from type 1 diabetes patients carried fewer insertions and larger deletions.

Sequenced material: central memory CD4+ T cells from blood. The TCR originated in a woman aged 25 to 45 in good health. The chain joins TRBV18 to TRBJ2-3, with TRBD2 matching 10 bases. The CDR3 bases are TGTGCCAGCTCAGGTTCTAGCGGGAGTACAGATACGCAGTATTTT. Residues: CASSGSSGSTDTQYF.